Presented here are 20 T cell receptor beta chains from one specimen sequenced in a study of cytomegalovirus exposure and HLA in healthy donors. Only in-frame clones appear in the TCRdb table, and some are missing; sequencing was by immunoSEQ multiplex PCR. The data show fewer than 200,000 clones, about 85% seen once. The sequenced sample consisted of PBMCs. The receptor source for this set is a man younger than 35 in good health and CMV-seropositive.

The genes are TRBV27 and TRBJ1-6; 7 bases match TRBD1. Germline V gene data show CDR1 as MNHEY and CDR2 as SMNVEV (reference sequence). The CDR3 runs to 15 residues. V lost 3 bases, J lost 7 bases, and 6 bases stayed unmatched. The CDR3 region is CASSLVRDSNSPLHF. The CDR3 nucleotides read TGTGCCAGCAGTTTGGTTCGGGACAGCAATTCACCCCTCCACTTT.

This clone was seen many times. The same CDR3 arises from other DNA sequences in this sample as well. The chain joins TRBV7-9 to TRBJ2-7, with 11 positions matching TRBD2. The CDR3 is 16 residues long. Germline CDR1 reads SEHNR; CDR2 reads FQNEAQ (reference sequence). Germline trimming cut 4 bases from V and 0 bases from J; bases unmatched to any gene: 5. The CDR3: CASSSPGLADSYEQYF. Here the CDR3 DNA reads TGTGCCAGCAGCTCCCCGGGACTAGCGGACTCCTACGAGCAGTACTTC.

The chain links TRBV2 to TRBJ2-7; D is perhaps TRBD1 (5 bases). The ends were cut back, 0 bases at V and 3 bases at J, with 12 bases in the middle. The CDR3 consists of 15 residues. Looked up from germline, CDR1 is SNHLY and CDR2 is FYNNEI. The CDR3 here is CASSEADSSFYEQYF. In DNA, the CDR3 is TGTGCCAGCAGTGAAGCCGACAGCAGTTTCTACGAGCAGTACTTC.

This clone was observed many times. The gene calls are TRBV28 and TRBJ1-1; D remains ambiguous. Germline V gene lookup returns CDR1 MDHEN and CDR2 SYDVKM. V was shortened by 10 bases and J by 0 bases, with 12 bases between the two germline ends. CDR3 length equals 13 residues. CDR3 region: CATKGDLNTEAFF. For the CDR3, the DNA is TGTGCCACCAAGGGAGACTTGAACACTGAAGCTTTCTTT.

The chain recombines TRBV19 with TRBJ2-5, with 8 bases that match TRBD2. The junction had 13 bases not matched to a gene; V was cut back by 5 bases and J by 5 bases. CDR3 length equals 16 residues. Looked up from germline, CDR1 is LNHDA and CDR2 is SQIVND (reference sequence). Here the CDR3 reads CASSDFSPAGDETQYF. CDR3 nucleotide sequence: TGTGCCAGTAGTGACTTCTCTCCAGCGGGAGACGAGACCCAGTACTTC.

The J gene is TRBJ1-2, the V gene TRBV28, with 10 bases fitting TRBD1. The V gene end was trimmed by 5 bases and the J gene end by 2 bases; junction bases not matched to a gene: 2. Germline V gives CDR1 MDHEN, CDR2 SYDVKM. CDR3 length: 14 amino acids. CDR3 amino acids: CASSTGQGNYGYTF. The CDR3 coding sequence is TGTGCCAGCAGTACGGGACAGGGGAACTATGGCTACACCTTC.

The V gene is TRBV15, the J gene TRBJ2-3; 8 bases align to TRBD2. Germline CDR1 reads LNHNV; CDR2 reads YYDKDF (reference sequence). Trimming cost V 0 bases and J 6 bases; bases outside gene matches: 5. This CDR3 region has 15 residues. CDR3 nucleotide sequence: TGTGCCACCAGCAGAGAGCGGGGGGCTTGGGATACGCAGTATTTT. It yields the protein CATSRERGAWDTQYF.

V and J are TRBV28 and TRBJ1-1; a weak D match, TRBD1 (5 bases). V lost 5 bases to trimming and J lost 0 bases, with 13 bases between them. Looked up from germline, CDR1 is MDHEN and CDR2 is SYDVKM. The CDR3 covers 15 residues. CDR3 sequence reads: CASSGTPRLNTEAFF. The CDR3 DNA follows: TGTGCCAGCAGTGGGACTCCACGACTGAACACTGAAGCTTTCTTT.

This chain links TRBV19 with TRBJ1-1; 9 bases agree with TRBD1. CDR3 length: 14 amino acids. V gave up 3 bases and J gave up 4 bases; unmatched junction bases: 3. The germline CDR1 and CDR2 sequences are LNHDA and SQIVND (reference sequence). The DNA for the CDR3 is TGTGCCAGTAGTATTACAGGGGGCACCACTGAAGCTTTCTTT. This translates into CASSITGGTTEAFF.

The rearrangement links TRBV6-6 to TRBJ2-1; the match to TRBD2 covers 12 bases. Trimming cost V 7 bases and J 8 bases; bases outside gene matches: 12. Germline CDR1 MNHNY, CDR2 SVGAGI (reference sequence). CDR3 length: 16 amino acids. CDR3 protein: CASIQALAGGGDEQFF. CDR3 DNA sequence: TGTGCCAGCATCCAAGCGCTAGCGGGAGGGGGGGATGAGCAGTTCTTC.

The gene calls are TRBV27 and TRBJ2-1, with 8 bases matching TRBD2. The V segment lost 7 bases and the J segment 3 bases; nucleotides outside the gene matches: 5. The length of the CDR3 is 14 residues. Germline CDR1 reads MNHEY; CDR2 reads SMNVEV (reference sequence). DNA of the CDR3: TGTGCCAGCAAGGTAGCGGGGAACTACAATGAGCAGTTCTTC. Translating gives CASKVAGNYNEQFF.

The V and J genes are TRBV12-5 and TRBJ2-5; TRBD2 is a possible D gene (5 bases). CDR3 length: 15 residues. V dropped 0 bases and J dropped 3 bases, with 11 bases sitting between them. CDR1 is LGHNT and CDR2 is FRNRAP in the germline V gene. Here the CDR3 reads CASGLVLGYEETQYF. The DNA for the CDR3 is TGTGCTAGTGGTTTGGTACTAGGGTATGAAGAGACCCAGTACTTC.

The V call is TRBV6-4, the J call TRBJ2-7; the match to TRBD2 covers 9 bases. Looked up from germline, CDR1 is MRHNA and CDR2 is SNTAGT. Germline trimming cut 6 bases from V and 7 bases from J; bases unmatched to any gene: 10. The CDR3 loop spans 14 amino acids. The CDR3 loop reads CASRNIAGAGEQYF. In DNA form, the CDR3 reads TGTGCCAGCAGGAACATAGCGGGGGCGGGTGAGCAGTACTTC.

The chain is built from TRBV6-1 and TRBJ1-4; maybe TRBD1 (5 bases). V lost 11 bases and J 1 base, leaving 11 bases between the germline ends. The CDR3 totals 13 residues. Germline V gives CDR1 MNHNS, CDR2 SASEGT. As DNA, the CDR3 is TGTGCCGTACAGGTGGGAACTAATGAAAAACTGTTTTTT. It encodes CAVQVGTNEKLFF.

The V gene is TRBV28, the J gene TRBJ2-1; possibly TRBD2 for D (5 bases). Trimming removed 5 bases at V and 4 bases at J, with 9 bases between. This CDR3 spans 13 amino acids. CDR1 MDHEN and CDR2 SYDVKM come from the germline V gene. The CDR3 loop is CASSGGPYNEQFF. The CDR3 region has the DNA TGTGCCAGCAGTGGCGGGCCTTACAATGAGCAGTTCTTC.

This clone showed up just once. The rearrangement uses TRBV27 and TRBJ2-7; 9 bases are a match to TRBD1. Trimming took 5 bases from V and 4 from J; bases not matched to a gene: 9. The CDR3 is made up of 15 amino acids. Germline V gene data show CDR1 as MNHEY and CDR2 as SMNVEV (reference sequence). CDR3: CASSRTGQGTYEQYF. CDR3 coding DNA: TGTGCCAGCAGTCGAACGGGACAGGGCACATACGAGCAGTACTTC.

The chain is built from TRBV6-6 and TRBJ2-7; 7 bases line up with TRBD1. V gave up 2 bases and J gave up 6 bases; unmatched junction bases: 4. Germline loops: CDR1 MNHNY, CDR2 SVGAGI (reference sequence). CDR3 length: 13 amino acids. CDR3 region: CASSYGAGGEQYF. The CDR3 nucleotides read TGTGCCAGCAGTTACGGGGCAGGGGGCGAGCAGTACTTC.

This rearrangement joins TRBV29-1 to TRBJ2-1, with TRBD2 identical over 7 bases. V lost 3 bases to trimming and J lost 6 bases; unmatched junction nucleotides: 5. Germline V lookup: CDR1 SQVTM, CDR2 ANQGSEA. There are 13 residues in the CDR3. Written as DNA, the CDR3 is TGCAGCGTTGAGGCGGGAGTTGTCAATGAGCAGTTCTTC. As protein: CSVEAGVVNEQFF.

The V gene is TRBV2, the J gene TRBJ1-1, with 7 bases that match TRBD1. Germline assignment: CDR1 SNHLY and CDR2 FYNNEI. The CDR3 totals 14 residues. The V gene end was trimmed by 6 bases and the J gene end by 3 bases; junction bases not matched to a gene: 7. CDR3 residues: CASRDRREDTEAFF. The CDR3 DNA is TGTGCCAGCAGGGACAGGAGGGAGGACACTGAAGCTTTCTTT.

The V gene is TRBV10-3, the J gene TRBJ1-1; tentative D call: TRBD1 (5 bases). Germline V gene lookup returns CDR1 ENHRY and CDR2 SYGVKD. The CDR3 has 13 amino acids. V gave up 7 bases and J gave up 8 bases, with 17 bases separating them. In nucleotides, the CDR3 is TGTGCCATCACCGAAAACCGGGACTCCGAAGCTTTCTTT. It encodes CAITENRDSEAFF.